This paragraph reports one TCR beta chain. Antigen unknown. Trimming shortened V by 3 bases and J by 3 bases, and 10 bases separated the two germline ends. The CDR3 length is 14 residues. Germline V gene sequence: CDR1 WNHNN, CDR2 SYGVQD (reference sequence). These data come from a study of CD8+CD57+ T cells in acquired aplastic anemia. At the level of the study: Sorted CD4+ plus CD8+ cells gave DNA averaging approximately 3.2 ug.

The template for TCR beta VDJ and CDR3 sequence profiling was genomic DNA. MiXCR, run by TCRdb on the reads, gives a single entry per CDR3 protein. The data contain approximately 130,000 distinct CDR3 sequences, under 60% of them seen just once; the ten biggest clones take up about 31%. In patients chosen for sequencing, flow cytometry had shown CD8+CD57+ cell expansion. Patients uniformly had severe acquired aplastic anemia. Findings and limits, study-wide: Significance was not reached for CD8+ Simpson's diversity between patients and controls. Around 29 CD8+ CDR3 sequences were shared between patients and controls.

V usage is TRBV10-1 and J usage is TRBJ2-3; D is undetermined. The origin of this receptor is a human donor with aplastic anemia. Specimen: sorted CD4+, CD8+, or CD8+CD57+ T cells (not recorded which) from PBMCs. DNA of the CDR3: TGCGCCAGCAGTGATGGAGCCCTAACAGATACGCAGTATTTT. Encoded protein: CASSDGALTDTQYF.